This T cell receptor (beta chain) was sequenced for a study of shared clonotypes between healthy human individuals. The wider study: Three plates each covered CD4 naive and memory; CD8 naive two, CD8 memory one.

Sequenced by immunoSEQ multiplex PCR; TCRdb stores in-frame clones only, minus some. The sample lists roughly 2 million clones; under 97% were seen once. About this clone itself: Other DNA sequences in this specimen translate into the identical CDR3.

Germline V gene data show CDR1 as MNHNS and CDR2 as SASEGT. Deletions cut 6 bases from V and 4 bases from J, with 9 bases between. The CDR3 runs 12 residues. The specimen sequenced was naive CD4+ T cells sorted from blood. The subset is: CD45RA+ positively selected. J is TRBJ2-5 and V is TRBV6-1, with a tentative D call TRBD2 (6 bases). This TCR was recovered from a man between 18 and 35 years old in good health. The CDR3 loop reads CASRGGRETQYF. DNA of the CDR3: TGTGCCAGCAGGGGGGGTCGAGAGACCCAGTACTTC.